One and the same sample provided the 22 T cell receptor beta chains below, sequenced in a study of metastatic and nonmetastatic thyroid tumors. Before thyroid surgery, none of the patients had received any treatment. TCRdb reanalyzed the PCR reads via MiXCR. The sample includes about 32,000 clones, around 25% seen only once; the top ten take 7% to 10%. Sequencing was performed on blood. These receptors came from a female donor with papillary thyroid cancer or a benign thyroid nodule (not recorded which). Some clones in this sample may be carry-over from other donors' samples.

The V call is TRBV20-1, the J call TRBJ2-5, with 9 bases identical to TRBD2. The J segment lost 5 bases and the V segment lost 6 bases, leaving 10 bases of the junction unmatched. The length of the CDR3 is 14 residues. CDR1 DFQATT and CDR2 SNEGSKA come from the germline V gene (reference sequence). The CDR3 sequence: CSARNSGSVETQYF. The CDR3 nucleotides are TGCAGTGCGAGAAATAGCGGGAGTGTGGAGACCCAGTACTTC.

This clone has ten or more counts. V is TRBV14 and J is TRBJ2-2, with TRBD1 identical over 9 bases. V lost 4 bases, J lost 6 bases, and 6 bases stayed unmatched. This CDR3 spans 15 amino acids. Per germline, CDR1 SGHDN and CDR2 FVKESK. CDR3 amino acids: CASSPFRTGAGELFF. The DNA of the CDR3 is TGTGCCAGCAGCCCCTTCCGGACAGGGGCCGGGGAGCTGTTTTTT.

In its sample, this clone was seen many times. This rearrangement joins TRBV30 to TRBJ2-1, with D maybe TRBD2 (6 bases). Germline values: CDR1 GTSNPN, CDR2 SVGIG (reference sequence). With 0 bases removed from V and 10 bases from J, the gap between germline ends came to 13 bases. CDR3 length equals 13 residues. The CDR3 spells CAWSVRRLAEQFF. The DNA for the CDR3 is TGTGCCTGGAGTGTACGGAGGCTAGCGGAGCAGTTCTTC. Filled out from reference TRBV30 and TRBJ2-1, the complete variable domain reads SQTIHQWPATLVQPVGSPLSLECTVEGTSNPNLYWYRQAAGRGLQLLFYSVGIGQISSEVPQNLSASRPQDRQFILSSKKLLLSDSGFYLCAWSVRRLAEQFFGPGTRLTVL.

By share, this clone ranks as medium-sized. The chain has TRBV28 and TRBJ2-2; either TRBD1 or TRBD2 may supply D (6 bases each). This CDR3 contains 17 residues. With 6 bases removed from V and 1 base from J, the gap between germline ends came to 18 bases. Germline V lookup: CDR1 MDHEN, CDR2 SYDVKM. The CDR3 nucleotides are TGTGCCAGCAGGCCCCTTCCCCGGGGGCGGAACACCGGGGAGCTGTTTTTT. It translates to CASRPLPRGRNTGELFF.

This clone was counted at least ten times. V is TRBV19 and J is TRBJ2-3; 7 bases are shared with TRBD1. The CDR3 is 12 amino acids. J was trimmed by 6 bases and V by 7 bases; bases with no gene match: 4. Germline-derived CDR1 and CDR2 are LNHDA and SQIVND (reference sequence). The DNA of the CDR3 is TGTGCCAGTACAGGGGGAGCGGATACGCAGTATTTT. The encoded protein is CASTGGADTQYF.

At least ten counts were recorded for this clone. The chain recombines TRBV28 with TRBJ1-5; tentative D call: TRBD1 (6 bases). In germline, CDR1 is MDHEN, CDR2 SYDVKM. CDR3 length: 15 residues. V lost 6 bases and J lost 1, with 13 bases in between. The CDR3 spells CASSQTGLSNQPQHF. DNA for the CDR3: TGTGCCAGCAGCCAGACAGGATTAAGCAATCAGCCCCAGCATTTT.

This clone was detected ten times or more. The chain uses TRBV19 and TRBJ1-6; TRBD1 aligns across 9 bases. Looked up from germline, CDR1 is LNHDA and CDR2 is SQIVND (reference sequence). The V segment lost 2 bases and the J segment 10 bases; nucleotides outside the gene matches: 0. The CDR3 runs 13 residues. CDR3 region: CASSITGGSPLHF. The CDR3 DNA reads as TGTGCCAGTAGTATAACAGGGGGCTCACCCCTCCACTTT.

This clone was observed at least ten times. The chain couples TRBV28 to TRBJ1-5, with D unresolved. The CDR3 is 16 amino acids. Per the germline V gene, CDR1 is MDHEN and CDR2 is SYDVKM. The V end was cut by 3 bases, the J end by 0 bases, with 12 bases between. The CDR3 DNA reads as TGTGCCAGCAGTTTTTACACGGGGTCTAGCAATCAGCCCCAGCATTTT. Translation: CASSFYTGSSNQPQHF.

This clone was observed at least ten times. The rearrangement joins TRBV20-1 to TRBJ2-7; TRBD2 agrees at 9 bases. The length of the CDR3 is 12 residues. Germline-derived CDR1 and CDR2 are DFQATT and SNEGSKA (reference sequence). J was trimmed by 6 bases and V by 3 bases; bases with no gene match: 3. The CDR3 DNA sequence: TGCAGTGCTAGGCGGCGGGAGGGCGAGCAGTACTTC. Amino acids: CSARRREGEQYF.

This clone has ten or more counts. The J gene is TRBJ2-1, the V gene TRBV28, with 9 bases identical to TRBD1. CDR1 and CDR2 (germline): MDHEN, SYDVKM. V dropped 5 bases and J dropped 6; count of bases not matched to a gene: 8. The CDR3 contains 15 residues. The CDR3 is CASSTTGGAGNEQFF. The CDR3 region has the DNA TGTGCCAGCAGTACTACAGGGGGCGCAGGCAATGAGCAGTTCTTC.

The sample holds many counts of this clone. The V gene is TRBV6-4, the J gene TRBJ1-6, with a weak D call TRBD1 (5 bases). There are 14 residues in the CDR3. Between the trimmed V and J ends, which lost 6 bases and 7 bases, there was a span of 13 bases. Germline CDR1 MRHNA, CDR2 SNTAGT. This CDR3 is CASSAGTDNSPLHF. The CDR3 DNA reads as TGTGCCAGCAGCGCCGGGACGGACAATTCACCCCTCCACTTT.

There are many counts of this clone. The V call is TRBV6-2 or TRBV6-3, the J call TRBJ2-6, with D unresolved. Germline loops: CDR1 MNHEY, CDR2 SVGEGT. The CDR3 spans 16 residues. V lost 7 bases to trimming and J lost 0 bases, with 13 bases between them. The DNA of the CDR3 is TGTGCCAGCAACTCGTGGGCCAACTCTGGGGCCAACGTCCTGACTTTC. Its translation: CASNSWANSGANVLTF.

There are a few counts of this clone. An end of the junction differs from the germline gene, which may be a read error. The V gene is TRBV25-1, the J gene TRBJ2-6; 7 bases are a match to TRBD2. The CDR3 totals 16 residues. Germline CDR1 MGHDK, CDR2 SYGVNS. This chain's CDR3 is CASRGRDYFWGQRPDF. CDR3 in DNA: TGTGCCAGCAGGGGTCGGGACTATTTCTGGGGCCAACGTCCTGACTTC.

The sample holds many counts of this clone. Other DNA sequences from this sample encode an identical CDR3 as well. The CDR3 here is CASNWLAGGREQFF. CDR3 sequence (DNA): TGTGCCAGCAACTGGCTAGCGGGAGGCCGGGAGCAGTTCTTC. This rearrangement joins TRBV2 to TRBJ2-1; 11 bases map to TRBD2. This CDR3 has 14 residues. J gave up 10 bases and V 7 bases, and 9 bases lay outside the gene matches. Germline-derived CDR1 and CDR2 are SNHLY and FYNNEI.

The CDR3 sequence: CASIALYRGWNTEAFF. The CDR3 nucleotides are TGTGCCAGTATAGCTTTATACAGGGGATGGAACACTGAAGCTTTCTTT. V gene TRBV19 combines with J gene TRBJ1-1; TRBD1 agrees at 7 bases. The CDR3 totals 16 residues. The germline CDR1 and CDR2 sequences are LNHDA and SQIVND (reference sequence). The J segment lost 1 base and the V segment lost 7 bases, leaving 12 bases of the junction unmatched.

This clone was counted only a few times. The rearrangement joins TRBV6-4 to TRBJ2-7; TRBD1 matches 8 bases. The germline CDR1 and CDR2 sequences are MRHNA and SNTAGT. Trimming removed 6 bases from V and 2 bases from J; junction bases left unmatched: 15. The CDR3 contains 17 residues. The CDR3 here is CASRATITRTGTYEQYF. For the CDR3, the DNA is TGTGCCAGCAGAGCCACGATTACCCGGACAGGGACCTACGAGCAGTACTTC.

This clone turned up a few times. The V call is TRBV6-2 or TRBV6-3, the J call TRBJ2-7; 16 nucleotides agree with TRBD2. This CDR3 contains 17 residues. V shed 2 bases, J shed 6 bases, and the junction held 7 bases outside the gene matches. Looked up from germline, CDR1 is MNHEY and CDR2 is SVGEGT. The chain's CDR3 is CASSYPGLAGGYGEQYF. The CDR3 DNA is TGTGCCAGCAGTTACCCGGGACTAGCGGGAGGGTATGGCGAGCAGTACTTC.

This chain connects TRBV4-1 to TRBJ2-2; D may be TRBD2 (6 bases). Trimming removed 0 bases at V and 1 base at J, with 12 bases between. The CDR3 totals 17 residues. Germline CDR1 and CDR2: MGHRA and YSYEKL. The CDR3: CASSQDSVAVNTGELFF. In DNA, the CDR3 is TGCGCCAGCAGCCAAGATTCGGTAGCGGTGAACACCGGGGAGCTGTTTTTT.

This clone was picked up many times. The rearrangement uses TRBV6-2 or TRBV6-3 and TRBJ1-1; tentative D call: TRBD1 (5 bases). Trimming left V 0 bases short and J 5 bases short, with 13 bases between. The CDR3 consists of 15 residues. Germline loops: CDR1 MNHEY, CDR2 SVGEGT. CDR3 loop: CASSYSGGVGTEAFF. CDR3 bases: TGTGCCAGCAGTTACTCGGGAGGGGTGGGGACTGAAGCTTTCTTT.

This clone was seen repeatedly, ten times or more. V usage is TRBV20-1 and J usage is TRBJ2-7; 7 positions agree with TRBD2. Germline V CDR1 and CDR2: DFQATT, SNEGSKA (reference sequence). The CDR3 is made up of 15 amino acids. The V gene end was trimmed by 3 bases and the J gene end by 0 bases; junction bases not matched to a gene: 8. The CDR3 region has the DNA TGCAGTGCTAGTTTCGGGGAGGGCCTCTCCTACGAGCAGTACTTC. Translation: CSASFGEGLSYEQYF.

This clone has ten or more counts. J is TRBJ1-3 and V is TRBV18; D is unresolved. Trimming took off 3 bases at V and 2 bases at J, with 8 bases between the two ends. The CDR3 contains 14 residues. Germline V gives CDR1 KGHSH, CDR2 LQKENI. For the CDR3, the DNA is TGTGCCAGCTCACCCGAAAGGACTGGAAACACCATATATTTT. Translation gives CASSPERTGNTIYF.

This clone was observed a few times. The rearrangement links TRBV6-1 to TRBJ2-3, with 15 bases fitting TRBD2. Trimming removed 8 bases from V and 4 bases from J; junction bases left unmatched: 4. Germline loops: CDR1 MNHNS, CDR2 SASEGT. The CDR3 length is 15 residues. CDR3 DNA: TGTGCCAGCGGTTGGACTAGCGGGGGGGCAGATACGCAGTATTTT. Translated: CASGWTSGGADTQYF.